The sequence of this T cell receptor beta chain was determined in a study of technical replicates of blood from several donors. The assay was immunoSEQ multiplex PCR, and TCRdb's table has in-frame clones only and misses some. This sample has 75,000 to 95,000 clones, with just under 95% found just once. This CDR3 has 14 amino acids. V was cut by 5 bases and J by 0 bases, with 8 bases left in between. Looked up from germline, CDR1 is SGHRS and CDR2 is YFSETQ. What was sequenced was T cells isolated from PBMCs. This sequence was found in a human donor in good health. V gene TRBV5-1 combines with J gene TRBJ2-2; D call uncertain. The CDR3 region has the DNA TGCGCCAGCAGTCCAAACACGAACACCGGGGAGCTGTTTTTT. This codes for CASSPNTNTGELFF.